These 4 T cell receptor beta chains were sequenced from one sample in a study of blood T cell repertoires in COVID-19. Sequencing used immunoSEQ multiplex PCR; TCRdb keeps in-frame clones, though not all of them. The repertoire holds roughly 120,000 clones, with approximately 82% as singletons. The sample consisted of peripheral blood. The receptors stem from a man under 40 with acute or convalescent COVID-19.

The V gene is TRBV6-1, the J gene TRBJ2-1; 7 positions match TRBD2. With 1 base clipped from V and 0 bases from J, the junction kept 3 bases outside the gene matches. This CDR3 region has 16 residues. In germline, CDR1 is MNHNS, CDR2 SASEGT. CDR3 amino acids: CASSEVGGGSYNEQFF. For the CDR3, the DNA is TGTGCCAGCAGTGAAGTGGGGGGGGGCTCCTACAATGAGCAGTTCTTC.

This clone was seen only once. This chain links TRBV2 with TRBJ2-5; D may be TRBD1 (6 bases). Looked up from germline, CDR1 is SNHLY and CDR2 is FYNNEI. There are 14 residues in the CDR3. The V and J ends lost 6 bases and 9 bases respectively, with 20 bases between them. The CDR3 spells CASSRQVSTTPQYF. The CDR3 DNA follows: TGTGCCAGCAGCCGACAGGTTTCCACCACCCCCCAGTACTTC.

The genes are TRBV6-2 or TRBV6-3 and TRBJ2-1; TRBD2 is a possible D gene (6 bases). The CDR3 is 17 amino acids. From germline, CDR1 is MNHEY and CDR2 SVGEGT. V was clipped by 2 bases and J by 3 bases, with 17 bases between them. CDR3 amino acids: CASSYGLARTFYNEQFF. The CDR3 coding sequence is TGTGCCAGCAGTTACGGGCTAGCGAGAACTTTCTACAATGAGCAGTTCTTC.

The chain is built from TRBV24-1 and TRBJ2-7, with D maybe TRBD1 (6 bases). This CDR3 has 13 residues. Trimming stripped 5 bases from V and 4 bases from J, with 11 bases between. Germline lookup yields CDR1 KGHDR and CDR2 SFDVKD. In DNA form, the CDR3 reads TGTGCCACCAGTGGGGGGCGAAAATACGAGCAGTACTTC. It is translated as CATSGGRKYEQYF.